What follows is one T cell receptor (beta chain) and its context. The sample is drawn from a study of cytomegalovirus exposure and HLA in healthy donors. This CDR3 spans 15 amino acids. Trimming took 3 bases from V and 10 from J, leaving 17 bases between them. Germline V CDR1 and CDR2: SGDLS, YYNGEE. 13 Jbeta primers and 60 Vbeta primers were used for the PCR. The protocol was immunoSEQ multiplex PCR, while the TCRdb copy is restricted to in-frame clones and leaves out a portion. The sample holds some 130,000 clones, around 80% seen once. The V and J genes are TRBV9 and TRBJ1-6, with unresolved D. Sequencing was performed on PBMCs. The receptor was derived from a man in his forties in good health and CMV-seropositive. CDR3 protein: CASSANGRRRSPLHF. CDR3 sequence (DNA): TGTGCCAGCAGCGCTAACGGGAGGAGACGATCACCCCTCCACTTT.